A selection of T cell receptor beta chains follows, all from one sample in a study of a mutant IDH1 vaccine in newly diagnosed glioma. Assay used: immunoSEQ multiplex PCR; TCRdb lists only in-frame clones, some missing. This table has tens of thousands of clones, roughly 80% appearing once. Sequencing was performed on PBMCs, taken from a glioma patient treated with radiotherapy, temozolomide or both. These receptor sequences come from a woman aged 45-65 years with glioma. CDR3s leave out the opening cysteine and the closing phenylalanine or tryptophan. A D gene is named only where the DNA matches it firmly.

CDR3 length,V gene,J gene,D gene,CDR3 protein
13,TRBV15,TRBJ1-4,-,ATSRDKGTNEKLF
11,TRBV19,TRBJ2-1,TRBD2,ASSGTSGNEQF
13,TRBV14,TRBJ2-7,-,ASSQTGRPVYEQY
12,TRBV27,TRBJ1-5,-,ASSFTGPNQPQH
14,TRBV27,TRBJ2-2,-,ASSPLLGENTGELF
11,TRBV6-1,TRBJ1-5,-,ASSSMIDQPQH
12,TRBV18,TRBJ2-7,-,ASSPPVGTHEQY
13,TRBV6-5,TRBJ2-7,-,ASSYSWVSSYEQY
13,TRBV14,TRBJ2-1,-,ASSQDLVRSYEQF
14,TRBV2,TRBJ2-4,TRBD2,ASMTSGVIAKNIQY
10,TRBV14,TRBJ1-1,-,ASRAGQAEAF
14,TRBV7-9,TRBJ2-5,-,ASSSDGDTTQETQY
12,TRBV4-1,TRBJ2-7,-,ASSQKTASYEQY
10,TRBV6-6,TRBJ1-5,-,ASGTARQPQH
12,TRBV30,-,-,AWSQGTGDYEQY
11,TRBV14,TRBJ2-6,-,ASSQSGANVLT
9,TRBV29-1,TRBJ1-3,-,SVTGPYTIY
10,TRBV5-1,TRBJ1-2,-,ASSLAGYGYT
14,TRBV6-6,TRBJ2-6,-,ASSYIQTSGANVLT
19,TRBV21-1,TRBJ1-2,-,ASTQSGPPYYRVGVYYGYT
13,TRBV4-1,TRBJ1-4,-,ASSPSRQPNEKLF
12,TRBV9,TRBJ2-7,TRBD1,ASSEGQYSYEQY
13,TRBV2,TRBJ1-5,-,ASSPGHSSNQPQH
13,TRBV6-5,TRBJ1-4,-,ASSYSPRGGEKLF
14,TRBV9,TRBJ2-5,TRBD2,ASSPRGTSGEETQY
11,TRBV6-1,TRBJ1-2,-,ASSEALGGGYT
10,TRBV5-1,TRBJ1-1,-,ASSGGRTEAF
12,TRBV29-1,TRBJ1-1,-,SAWGGTQGTEAF
13,TRBV7-3,TRBJ2-6,-,ASSPHSSGANVLT
13,TRBV7-2,TRBJ1-4,-,ASSLQKGLGEKLF
13,TRBV18,TRBJ2-6,-,ASSPSGAGANVLT
9,TRBV30,TRBJ1-2,-,AWSRPGGYT
13,TRBV9,TRBJ2-2,-,ASSVYGGTTGELF
12,TRBV11-2,TRBJ2-7,-,ASSWSTGTNEQY
12,TRBV5-1,TRBJ2-5,-,ASSTGTPRETQY
13,TRBV6-1,TRBJ2-5,TRBD1,ASMPTGTGLETQY
14,TRBV5-1,TRBJ2-3,TRBD2,ASSYAGQNLAGGRD
11,TRBV6-4,TRBJ1-1,-,ASSARFGTEAF
15,TRBV15,TRBJ2-3,TRBD2,ATSRGGTSGDGDTQY
12,TRBV5-1,TRBJ2-2,-,ASSLGRETGELF
13,TRBV9,TRBJ1-3,TRBD1,ASSVEGQRGNTIY
12,TRBV27,TRBJ2-7,-,ASSSWVPGSEQY
13,TRBV6-1,TRBJ1-5,-,ASSEGPRRNQPQH
11,TRBV2,TRBJ1-2,TRBD1,ASTEQGAGGYT
12,TRBV27,TRBJ2-7,-,ASSLRDRAYEQY
11,TRBV25-1,-,-,ASRTGRRYEQY
11,TRBV12-5,TRBJ2-7,-,ASGVGGSYEQY
14,TRBV28,TRBJ1-5,TRBD1,ASRPRTRTGGQPQH
11,TRBV27,TRBJ1-2,TRBD1,ASSNRDRVGYT